The 24 T cell receptor beta chains listed next were all sequenced from one sample in a study of blood T cell repertoires in COVID-19. The method was immunoSEQ multiplex PCR; TCRdb's version includes in-frame clones alone and lacks a portion of them. The data show around 54,000 clones, 90% seen once. The sample consisted of peripheral blood. These receptors were obtained from a woman aged 40 to 49 with active COVID-19.

The V gene is TRBV6-5, the J gene TRBJ2-3; D not resolved. The CDR3 has 15 amino acids. CDR1 is MNHEY, CDR2 SVGAGI, per germline. Trimming shortened V by 5 bases and J by 2 bases, and 14 bases separated the two germline ends. CDR3 amino acids: CASSTRRKPTDTQYF. The CDR3 coding sequence is TGTGCCAGCAGTACCCGAAGAAAGCCCACAGATACGCAGTATTTT.

This chain joins TRBV6-5 and TRBJ2-5, with 9 nucleotides matching TRBD2. CDR3 length equals 15 residues. CDR1 and CDR2 (germline): MNHEY, SVGAGI. V gave up 6 bases and J gave up 3 bases; unmatched junction bases: 8. CDR3 region: CASRASGGTKETQYF. The CDR3 nucleotides read TGTGCCAGCAGGGCCAGCGGGGGGACTAAAGAGACCCAGTACTTC.

Only one count was recorded for this clone. The chain recombines TRBV4-2 with TRBJ2-3; 10 nucleotides align to TRBD2. Germline lookup yields CDR1 LGHNA and CDR2 YNFKEQ. With 2 bases clipped from V and 5 bases from J, the junction kept 10 bases outside the gene matches. This CDR3 has 17 amino acids. DNA for the CDR3: TGTGCCAGCAGCCAACGGCTTGTAGCGGGGGGCGGAGATACGCAGTATTTT. Amino acids: CASSQRLVAGGGDTQYF.

This chain uses TRBV18 with TRBJ1-5, with D unresolved. Germline loops: CDR1 KGHSH, CDR2 LQKENI. Trimming cost V 4 bases and J 5 bases, with 12 bases left between them. CDR3 length equals 14 residues. The CDR3 nucleotides read TGTGCCAGCTCACTTTCGGTTCTGGATCAGCCCCAGCATTTT. This encodes CASSLSVLDQPQHF.

The chain combines TRBV2 with TRBJ2-3, with a weak D call TRBD2 (6 bases). V lost 7 bases and J 0 bases, leaving 11 bases between the germline ends. The V gene's germline CDR1 is SNHLY and CDR2 FYNNEI. The CDR3 spans 14 residues. In DNA form, the CDR3 reads TGTGCCAGCAAGACCGGGACTAGCACAGATACGCAGTATTTT. Translation: CASKTGTSTDTQYF. Filled out from reference TRBV2 and TRBJ2-3, the complete variable domain reads EPEVTQTPSHQVTQMGQEVILRCVPISNHLYFYWYRQILGQKVEFLVSFYNNEISEKSEIFDDQFSVERPDGSNFTLKIRSTKLEDSAMYFCASKTGTSTDTQYFGPGTRLTVL.

In its sample, this clone was seen once. The V and J genes are TRBV15 and TRBJ1-2, with 7 nucleotides matching TRBD1. Per the germline V gene, CDR1 is LNHNV and CDR2 is YYDKDF (reference sequence). This CDR3 is built from 14 residues. The V and J ends lost 1 base and 5 bases, in that order; junction bases with no gene match: 4. CDR3 amino acids: CATSRAEGAYGYTF. The CDR3 region has the DNA TGTGCCACCAGCAGAGCGGAGGGGGCGTATGGCTACACCTTC. The full variable domain, rest sourced from reference TRBV15 and TRBJ1-2, is DAMVIQNPRYQVTQFGKPVTLSCSQTLNHNVMYWYQQKSSQAPKLLFHYYDKDFNNEADTPDNFQSRRPNTSFCFLDIRSPGLGDTAMYLCATSRAEGAYGYTFGSGTRLTVV.

The chain employs TRBV28 and TRBJ1-2; possible D gene TRBD1, 5 bases. From germline, CDR1 is MDHEN and CDR2 SYDVKM. This CDR3 has 12 residues. Trimming removed 6 bases at V and 6 bases at J, with 11 bases between. CDR3 sequence (DNA): TGTGCCAGCAGGCAACAGGTTGATGGCTACACCTTC. Residues: CASRQQVDGYTF.

This chain links TRBV7-9 with TRBJ2-3; D may be TRBD2 (5 bases). The germline V gene encodes CDR1 SEHNR and CDR2 FQNEAQ (reference sequence). The CDR3 consists of 13 residues. Deletions cut 6 bases from V and 4 bases from J, with 11 bases between. The CDR3 reads CASSQAAADTQYF. The CDR3 bases are TGTGCCAGCAGTCAGGCAGCGGCAGATACGCAGTATTTT.

V and J are TRBV6-6 and TRBJ2-3; maybe TRBD2 (5 bases). Deletions cut 0 bases from V and 0 bases from J, with 7 bases between. The germline CDR1 and CDR2 sequences are MNHNY and SVGAGI (reference sequence). The CDR3 has 15 amino acids. CDR3 DNA: TGTGCCAGCAGTTACTCCAGGACTAGCACAGATACGCAGTATTTT. Protein: CASSYSRTSTDTQYF.

The chain has TRBV11-3 and TRBJ1-1; possible D gene TRBD1, 5 bases. CDR1 and CDR2 from the germline V gene are SGHNT and YENEEA. V lost 0 bases and J lost 3, with 11 bases in between. The CDR3 is 15 amino acids. CDR3 amino acids: CASSLEGGRYTEAFF. The CDR3 DNA is TGTGCCAGCAGCTTAGAGGGGGGGAGATACACTGAAGCTTTCTTT.

The rearrangement uses TRBV9 and TRBJ2-1; 7 bases agree with TRBD2. V lost 2 bases and J lost 5; bases outside the gene matches: 4. CDR3 length: 14 amino acids. Looked up from germline, CDR1 is SGDLS and CDR2 is YYNGEE. DNA for the CDR3: TGTGCCAGCAGCGTCAGCGGGGACCACAATGAGCAGTTCTTC. Residues: CASSVSGDHNEQFF.

This rearrangement joins TRBV11-2 to TRBJ1-1; D not certain. Trimming stripped 1 base from V and 1 base from J, with 7 bases between. This CDR3 contains 14 residues. Germline-derived CDR1 and CDR2 are SGHAT and FQNNGV. CDR3 amino acids: CASSLGRRNTEAFF. As DNA, the CDR3 is TGTGCCAGCAGCTTAGGTCGCAGGAACACTGAAGCTTTCTTT.

The V and J genes are TRBV29-1 and TRBJ1-3; 8 bases map to TRBD1. After removal of 7 bases from V and 0 bases from J, the junction contained 17 bases not matched to a gene. Per germline, CDR1 SQVTM and CDR2 ANQGSEA. The CDR3 totals 18 residues. CDR3 sequence (DNA): TGCAGCGCCGTGAATGGAGGGACAGGACGACTCTCTGGAAACACCATATATTTT. Translation gives CSAVNGGTGRLSGNTIYF.

The chain couples TRBV5-1 to TRBJ1-2; D gene unclear. CDR3 length: 13 residues. Deletions cut 0 bases from V and 6 bases from J, with 9 bases between. Germline lookup yields CDR1 SGHRS and CDR2 YFSETQ. CDR3 loop: CASSLGGPNGYTF. As DNA, the CDR3 is TGCGCCAGCAGCTTGGGCGGGCCGAATGGCTACACCTTC.

The chain combines TRBV6-2 or TRBV6-3 with TRBJ2-3; D may be TRBD2 (7 bases). The CDR3 contains 18 residues. V shed 2 bases and J shed 5 bases, with 23 bases lying between them. CDR1 is MNHEY and CDR2 is SVGEGT in the germline V gene. The CDR3 here is CASSYSAGAYSRKDTQYF. CDR3 nucleotides: TGTGCCAGCAGTTACAGTGCGGGGGCGTACTCGCGGAAAGATACGCAGTATTTT.

The sample holds one count of this clone. V gene TRBV19 combines with J gene TRBJ1-1, with D unclear. The CDR3 contains 11 residues. V gave up 1 base and J gave up 12 bases, with 9 bases separating them. The germline V gene encodes CDR1 LNHDA and CDR2 SQIVND (reference sequence). The CDR3 bases are TGTGCCAGTAGTATAGTAGGCAGGACTTTCTTT. It translates to CASSIVGRTFF. The whole variable domain, remainder taken from reference TRBV19 and TRBJ1-1, is DGGITQSPKYLFRKEGQNVTLSCEQNLNHDAMYWYRQDPGQGLRLIYYSQIVNDFQKGDIAEGYSVSREKKESFPLTVTSAQKNPTAFYLCASSIVGRTFFGQGTRLTVV.

In its sample, this clone was seen once. V is TRBV18 and J is TRBJ1-6, with 9 nucleotides matching TRBD1. J gave up 6 bases and V 6 bases, and 12 bases lay outside the gene matches. The CDR3 runs to 17 residues. Per germline, CDR1 KGHSH and CDR2 LQKENI. The CDR3 DNA reads as TGTGCCAGCTCGCACATGACAGGGGGAATACTTAATTCACCCCTCCACTTT. Encoded protein: CASSHMTGGILNSPLHF. Full variable domain (missing parts from reference TRBV18 and TRBJ1-6): NAGVMQNPRHLVRRRGQEARLRCSPMKGHSHVYWYRQLPEEGLKFMVYLQKENIIDESGMPKERFSAEFPKEGPSILRIQQVVRGDSAAYFCASSHMTGGILNSPLHFGNGTRLTVT.

The chain is built from TRBV11-2 and TRBJ2-2, with 7 bases identical to TRBD2. Germline loops: CDR1 SGHAT, CDR2 FQNNGV. The CDR3 covers 16 residues. After removal of 1 base from V and 6 bases from J, the junction contained 8 bases not matched to a gene. The DNA of the CDR3 is TGTGCCAGCAGCTTAGTCGGGGGGAACTTGGCCGGGGAGCTGTTTTTT. This codes for CASSLVGGNLAGELFF.

The V call is TRBV5-6, the J call TRBJ2-5; no clear D. The CDR3 extends over 12 amino acids. In germline, CDR1 is SGHDT, CDR2 YYEEEE. The ends were cut back, 1 base at V and 4 bases at J, with 5 bases in the middle. CDR3 DNA sequence: TGTGCCAGCAGCTTGTATAGAGAGACCCAGTACTTC. This translates into CASSLYRETQYF. Supplemented by reference TRBV5-6 and TRBJ2-5, the full variable domain reads DAGVTQSPTHLIKTRGQQVTLRCSPKSGHDTVSWYQQALGQGPQFIFQYYEEEERQRGNFPDRFSGHQFPNYSSELNVNALLLGDSALYLCASSLYRETQYFGPGTRLLVL.

This clone was observed a few times. The rearrangement uses TRBV5-1 and TRBJ2-7; tentatively, D is TRBD1 (6 bases). The V end was cut by 0 bases, the J end by 0 bases, with 13 bases between. The CDR3 has 16 residues. From germline, CDR1 is SGHRS and CDR2 YFSETQ. Here the CDR3 DNA reads TGCGCCAGCAGCTTGGACGGACAGATAATCTCCTACGAGCAGTACTTC. Amino acid sequence: CASSLDGQIISYEQYF.

This clone has just one count. The chain joins TRBV2 to TRBJ2-2; tentatively, D is TRBD1 (6 bases). Deletions cut 4 bases from V and 4 bases from J, with 10 bases between. CDR3 length: 14 amino acids. Germline V lookup: CDR1 SNHLY, CDR2 FYNNEI. The CDR3 sequence: CASSGDTFTGELFF. CDR3 DNA sequence: TGTGCCAGCAGTGGGGACACTTTCACCGGGGAGCTGTTTTTT.

V usage is TRBV2 and J usage is TRBJ2-2; a possible D gene is TRBD1 (5 bases). V shed 11 bases and J shed 1 base, with 17 bases lying between them. The germline gives CDR1 SNHLY, CDR2 FYNNEI. The CDR3 consists of 15 residues. Here the CDR3 DNA reads TGTGCCTCCAACCTTGGACAATTGAACACCGGGGAGCTGTTTTTT. This codes for CASNLGQLNTGELFF.

The chain employs TRBV3-1 (or the pseudogene TRBV3-2) and TRBJ2-3, with a tentative D call TRBD2 (5 bases). Germline values: CDR1 LGHDT, CDR2 YNNKEL (reference sequence). This CDR3 contains 14 residues. Between the trimmed V and J ends, which lost 2 bases and 4 bases, there was a span of 10 bases. The CDR3 loop reads CASSQQASPDTQYF. The CDR3 nucleotides read TGTGCCAGCAGCCAACAGGCTAGCCCAGATACGCAGTATTTT.

The rearrangement uses TRBV4-1 and TRBJ2-1; 9 bases are shared with TRBD2. The germline CDR1 and CDR2 sequences are MGHRA and YSYEKL. V lost 1 base to trimming and J lost 8 bases; unmatched junction nucleotides: 12. The CDR3 runs to 17 residues. CDR3 region: CASSQGVLAGGRYEQFF. The CDR3 coding sequence is TGCGCCAGCAGCCAAGGTGTTTTGGCGGGGGGGAGGTATGAGCAGTTCTTC.